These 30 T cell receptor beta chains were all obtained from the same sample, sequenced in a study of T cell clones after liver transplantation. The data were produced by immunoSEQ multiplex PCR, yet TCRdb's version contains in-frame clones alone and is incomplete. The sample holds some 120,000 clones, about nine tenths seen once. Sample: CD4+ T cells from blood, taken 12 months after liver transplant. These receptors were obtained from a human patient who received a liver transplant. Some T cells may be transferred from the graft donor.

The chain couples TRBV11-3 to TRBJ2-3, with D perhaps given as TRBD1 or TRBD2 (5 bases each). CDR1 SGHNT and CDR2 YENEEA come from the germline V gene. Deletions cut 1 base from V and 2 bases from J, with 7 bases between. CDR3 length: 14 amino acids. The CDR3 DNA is TGTGCCAGCAGCTTAGGAGGGGTCACAGATACGCAGTATTTT. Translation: CASSLGGVTDTQYF.

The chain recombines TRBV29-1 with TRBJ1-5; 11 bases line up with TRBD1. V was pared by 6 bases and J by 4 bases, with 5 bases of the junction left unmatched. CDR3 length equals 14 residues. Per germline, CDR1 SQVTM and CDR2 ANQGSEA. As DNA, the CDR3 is TGCAGCGTAACCGGGACAGGGGGTAATCAGCCCCAGCATTTT. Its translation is CSVTGTGGNQPQHF.

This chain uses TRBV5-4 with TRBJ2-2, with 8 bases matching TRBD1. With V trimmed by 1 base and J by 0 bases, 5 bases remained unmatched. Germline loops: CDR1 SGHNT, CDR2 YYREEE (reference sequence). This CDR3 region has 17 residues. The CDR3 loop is CASSLRTGPTNTGELFF. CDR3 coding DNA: TGTGCCAGCAGCTTGAGGACAGGGCCTACGAACACCGGGGAGCTGTTTTTT.

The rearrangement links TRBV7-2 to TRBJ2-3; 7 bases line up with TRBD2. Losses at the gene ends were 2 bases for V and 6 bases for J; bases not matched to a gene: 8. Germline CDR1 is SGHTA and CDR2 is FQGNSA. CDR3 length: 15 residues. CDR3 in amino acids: CASSLQGLGTDTQYF. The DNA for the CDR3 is TGTGCCAGCAGCTTACAAGGACTAGGGACGGATACGCAGTATTTT.

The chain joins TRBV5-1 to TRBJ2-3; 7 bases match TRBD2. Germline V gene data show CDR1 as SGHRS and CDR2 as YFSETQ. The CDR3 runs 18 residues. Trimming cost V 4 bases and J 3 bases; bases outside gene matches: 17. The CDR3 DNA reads TGCGCCAGCAGCCCGACACCCCTAAGGGAGGGTGGTACAGATACGCAGTATTTT. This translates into CASSPTPLREGGTDTQYF.

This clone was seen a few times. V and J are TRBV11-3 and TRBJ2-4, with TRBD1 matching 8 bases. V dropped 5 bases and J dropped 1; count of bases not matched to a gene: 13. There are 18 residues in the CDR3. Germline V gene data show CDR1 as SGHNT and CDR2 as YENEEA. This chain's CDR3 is CASSPNSGTGGAKNIQYF. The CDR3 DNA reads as TGTGCCAGCAGCCCGAACTCCGGGACAGGTGGGGCCAAAAACATTCAGTACTTC. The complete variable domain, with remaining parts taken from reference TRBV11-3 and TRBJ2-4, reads EAGVVQSPRYKIIEKKQPVAFWCNPISGHNTLYWYLQNLGQGPELLIRYENEEAVDDSQLPKDRFSAERLKGVDSTLKIQPAELGDSAVYLCASSPNSGTGGAKNIQYFGAGTRLSVL.

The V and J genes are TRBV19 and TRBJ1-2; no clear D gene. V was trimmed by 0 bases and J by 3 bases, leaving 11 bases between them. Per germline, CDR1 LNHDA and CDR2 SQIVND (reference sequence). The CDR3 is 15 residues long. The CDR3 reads CASSIDPYGDYGYTF. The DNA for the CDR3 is TGTGCCAGTAGTATAGATCCATATGGGGACTATGGCTACACCTTC.

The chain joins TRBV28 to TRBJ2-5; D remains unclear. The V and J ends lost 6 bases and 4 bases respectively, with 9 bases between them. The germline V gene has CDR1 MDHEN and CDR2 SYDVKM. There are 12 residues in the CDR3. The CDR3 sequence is CASRASGETQYF. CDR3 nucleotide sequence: TGTGCCAGCAGGGCCTCGGGAGAGACCCAGTACTTC.

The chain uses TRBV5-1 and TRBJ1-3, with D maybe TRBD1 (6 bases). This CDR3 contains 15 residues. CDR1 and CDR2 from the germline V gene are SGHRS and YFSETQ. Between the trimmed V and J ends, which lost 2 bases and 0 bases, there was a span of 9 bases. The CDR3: CASSLTGTSGNTIYF. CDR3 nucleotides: TGCGCCAGCAGCTTAACAGGGACCTCTGGAAACACCATATATTTT.

CDR3 sequence reads: CASSPGSGLTNNEQFF. The CDR3 nucleotides are TGTGCCAGCAGCCCCGGGTCCGGGCTTACAAACAATGAGCAGTTCTTC. This chain uses TRBV7-2 with TRBJ2-1; no reliable D call. V gave up 5 bases and J gave up 5 bases, with 19 bases separating them. This CDR3 spans 16 amino acids. Germline assignment: CDR1 SGHTA and CDR2 FQGNSA. The full variable domain, rest sourced from reference TRBV7-2 and TRBJ2-1, is GAGVSQSPSNKVTEKGKDVELRCDPISGHTALYWYRQSLGQGLEFLIYFQGNSAPDKSGLPSDRFSAERTGGSVSTLTIQRTQQEDSAVYLCASSPGSGLTNNEQFFGPGTRLTVL.

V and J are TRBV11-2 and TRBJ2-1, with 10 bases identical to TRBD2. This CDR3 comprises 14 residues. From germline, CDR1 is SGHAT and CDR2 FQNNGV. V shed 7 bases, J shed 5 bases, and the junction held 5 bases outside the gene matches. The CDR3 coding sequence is TGTGCCAGCACCAAGCGGGAGGGCAACAATGAGCAGTTCTTC. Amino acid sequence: CASTKREGNNEQFF.

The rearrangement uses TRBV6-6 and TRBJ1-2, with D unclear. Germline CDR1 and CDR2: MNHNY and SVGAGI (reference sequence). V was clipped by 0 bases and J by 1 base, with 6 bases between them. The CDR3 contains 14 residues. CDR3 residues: CASSYSLLNYGYTF. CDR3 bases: TGTGCCAGCAGTTACTCGCTACTTAACTATGGCTACACCTTC.

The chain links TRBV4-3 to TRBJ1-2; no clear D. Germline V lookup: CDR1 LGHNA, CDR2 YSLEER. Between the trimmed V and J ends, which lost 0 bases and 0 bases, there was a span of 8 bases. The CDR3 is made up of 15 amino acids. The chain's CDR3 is CASSQDPRANYGYTF. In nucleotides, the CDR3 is TGCGCCAGCAGCCAAGACCCCAGAGCTAACTATGGCTACACCTTC.

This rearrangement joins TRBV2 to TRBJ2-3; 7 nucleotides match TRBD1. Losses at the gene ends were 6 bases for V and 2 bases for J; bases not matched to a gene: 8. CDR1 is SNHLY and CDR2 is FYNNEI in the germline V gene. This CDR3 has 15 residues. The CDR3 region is CASSYRQGYTDTQYF. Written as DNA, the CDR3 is TGTGCCAGCAGCTACCGACAGGGATACACAGATACGCAGTATTTT.

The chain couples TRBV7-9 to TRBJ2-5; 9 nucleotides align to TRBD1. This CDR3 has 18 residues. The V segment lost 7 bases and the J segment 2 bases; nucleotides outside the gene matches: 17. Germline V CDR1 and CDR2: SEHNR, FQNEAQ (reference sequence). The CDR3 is CASTRGQGAAFAQETQYF. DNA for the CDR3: TGTGCCAGCACTAGGGGACAGGGTGCCGCCTTCGCGCAAGAGACCCAGTACTTC.

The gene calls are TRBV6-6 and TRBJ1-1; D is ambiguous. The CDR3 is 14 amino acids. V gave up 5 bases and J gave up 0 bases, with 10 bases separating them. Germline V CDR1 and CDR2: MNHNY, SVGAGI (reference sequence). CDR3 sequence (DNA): TGTGCCAGCAGTCCTGACGGCATGAACACTGAAGCTTTCTTT. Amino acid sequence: CASSPDGMNTEAFF.

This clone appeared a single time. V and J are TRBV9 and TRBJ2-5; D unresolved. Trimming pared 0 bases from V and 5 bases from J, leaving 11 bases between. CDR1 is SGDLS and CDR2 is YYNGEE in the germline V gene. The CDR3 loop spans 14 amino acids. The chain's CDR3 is CASSVDSEYETQYF. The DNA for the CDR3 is TGTGCCAGCAGCGTAGATAGTGAGTACGAGACCCAGTACTTC.

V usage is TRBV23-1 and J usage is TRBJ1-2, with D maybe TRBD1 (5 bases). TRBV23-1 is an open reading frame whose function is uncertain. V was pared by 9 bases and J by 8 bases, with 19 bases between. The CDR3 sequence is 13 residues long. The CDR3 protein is CARYRDENRGYTF. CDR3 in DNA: TGCGCCAGGTACCGGGACGAAAATAGGGGCTACACCTTC.

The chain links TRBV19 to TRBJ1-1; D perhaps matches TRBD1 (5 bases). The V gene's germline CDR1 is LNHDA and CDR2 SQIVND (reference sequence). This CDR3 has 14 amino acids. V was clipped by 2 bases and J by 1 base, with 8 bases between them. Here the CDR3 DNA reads TGTGCCAGTAGTATAACAGGAGCGAACACTGAAGCTTTCTTT. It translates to CASSITGANTEAFF.

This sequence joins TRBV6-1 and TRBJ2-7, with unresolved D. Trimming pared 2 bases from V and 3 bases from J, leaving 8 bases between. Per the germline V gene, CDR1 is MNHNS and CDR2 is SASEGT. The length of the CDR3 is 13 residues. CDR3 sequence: CASSESWDYEQYF. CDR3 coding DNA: TGTGCCAGCAGTGAATCTTGGGACTACGAGCAGTACTTC.

The CDR3 is CASSLDGGDYEQYF. CDR3 nucleotide sequence: TGTGCCAGCAGCTTAGACGGCGGGGACTACGAGCAGTACTTC. The chain recombines TRBV11-2 with TRBJ2-7, with D perhaps matching TRBD2 (6 bases). V was trimmed by 0 bases and J by 3 bases, leaving 9 bases between them. Germline CDR1 reads SGHAT; CDR2 reads FQNNGV. This CDR3 contains 14 residues.

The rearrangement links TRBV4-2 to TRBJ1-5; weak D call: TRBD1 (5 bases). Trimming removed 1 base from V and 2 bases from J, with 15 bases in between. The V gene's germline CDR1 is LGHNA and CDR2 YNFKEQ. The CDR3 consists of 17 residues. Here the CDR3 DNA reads TGTGCCAGCAGCCAAGGGGAAAGGGGTGCCGGCAATCAGCCCCAGCATTTT. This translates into CASSQGERGAGNQPQHF.

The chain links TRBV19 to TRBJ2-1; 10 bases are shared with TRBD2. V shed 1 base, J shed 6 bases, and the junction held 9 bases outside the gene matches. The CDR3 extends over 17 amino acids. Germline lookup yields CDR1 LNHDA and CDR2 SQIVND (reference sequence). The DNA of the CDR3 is TGTGCCAGTAGTATAGCGGGGGGGACTAGCGCAATCAATGAGCAGTTCTTC. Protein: CASSIAGGTSAINEQFF. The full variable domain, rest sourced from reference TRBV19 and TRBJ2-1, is DGGITQSPKYLFRKEGQNVTLSCEQNLNHDAMYWYRQDPGQGLRLIYYSQIVNDFQKGDIAEGYSVSREKKESFPLTVTSAQKNPTAFYLCASSIAGGTSAINEQFFGPGTRLTVL.

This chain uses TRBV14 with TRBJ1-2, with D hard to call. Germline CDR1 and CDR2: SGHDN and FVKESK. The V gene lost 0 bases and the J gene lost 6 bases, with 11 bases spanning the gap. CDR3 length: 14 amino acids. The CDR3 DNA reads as TGTGCCAGCAGCCAAGATCTGGGCTCGGATGGCTACACCTTC. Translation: CASSQDLGSDGYTF.

CDR3 nucleotides: TGCGCCAGCAGCTTGGAGGGCGACCCGAGTGAAAAACTGTTTTTT. Translated, it gives CASSLEGDPSEKLFF. The rearrangement uses TRBV5-1 and TRBJ1-4; D uncertain. Trimming removed 0 bases from V and 7 bases from J, with 13 bases in between. This CDR3 has 15 residues. Germline lookup yields CDR1 SGHRS and CDR2 YFSETQ.

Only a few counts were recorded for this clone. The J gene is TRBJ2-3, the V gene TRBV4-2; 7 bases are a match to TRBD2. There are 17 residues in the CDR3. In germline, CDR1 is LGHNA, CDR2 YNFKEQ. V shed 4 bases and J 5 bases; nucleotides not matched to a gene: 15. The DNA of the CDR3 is TGTGCCAGCAGCCCTACTAGCGTTCTATTTCAGATAGATACGCAGTATTTT. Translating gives CASSPTSVLFQIDTQYF.

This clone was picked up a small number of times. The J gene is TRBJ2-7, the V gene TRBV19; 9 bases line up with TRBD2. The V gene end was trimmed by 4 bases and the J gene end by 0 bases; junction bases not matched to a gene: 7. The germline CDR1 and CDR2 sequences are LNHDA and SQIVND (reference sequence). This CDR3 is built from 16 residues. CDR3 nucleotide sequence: TGTGCCAGTAGTACAAGACGTAGCGGGAGCTCCTACGAGCAGTACTTC. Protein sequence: CASSTRRSGSSYEQYF. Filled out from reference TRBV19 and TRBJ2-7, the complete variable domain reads DGGITQSPKYLFRKEGQNVTLSCEQNLNHDAMYWYRQDPGQGLRLIYYSQIVNDFQKGDIAEGYSVSREKKESFPLTVTSAQKNPTAFYLCASSTRRSGSSYEQYFGPGTRLTVT.

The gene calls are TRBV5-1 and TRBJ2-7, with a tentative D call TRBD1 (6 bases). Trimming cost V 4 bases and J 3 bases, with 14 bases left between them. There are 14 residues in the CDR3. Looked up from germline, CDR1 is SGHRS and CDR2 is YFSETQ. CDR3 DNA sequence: TGCGCCAGCAGCCAACCGGGACACAGCTACGAGCAGTACTTC. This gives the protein CASSQPGHSYEQYF.

CDR3 nucleotide sequence: TGCGCCAGCAGCTTGGACAGGGGCAAAAACATTCAGTACTTC. It is translated as CASSLDRGKNIQYF. This chain connects TRBV5-1 to TRBJ2-4; 7 bases align to TRBD1. The CDR3 is 14 residues long. Losses at the gene ends were 0 bases for V and 3 bases for J; bases not matched to a gene: 0. Germline V CDR1 and CDR2: SGHRS, YFSETQ.

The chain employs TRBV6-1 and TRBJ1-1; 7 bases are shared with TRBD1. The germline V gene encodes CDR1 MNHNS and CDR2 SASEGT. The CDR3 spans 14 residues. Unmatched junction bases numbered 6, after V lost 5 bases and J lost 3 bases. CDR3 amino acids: CASSTAGGDTEAFF. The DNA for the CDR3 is TGTGCCAGCAGTACCGCAGGGGGAGACACTGAAGCTTTCTTT.